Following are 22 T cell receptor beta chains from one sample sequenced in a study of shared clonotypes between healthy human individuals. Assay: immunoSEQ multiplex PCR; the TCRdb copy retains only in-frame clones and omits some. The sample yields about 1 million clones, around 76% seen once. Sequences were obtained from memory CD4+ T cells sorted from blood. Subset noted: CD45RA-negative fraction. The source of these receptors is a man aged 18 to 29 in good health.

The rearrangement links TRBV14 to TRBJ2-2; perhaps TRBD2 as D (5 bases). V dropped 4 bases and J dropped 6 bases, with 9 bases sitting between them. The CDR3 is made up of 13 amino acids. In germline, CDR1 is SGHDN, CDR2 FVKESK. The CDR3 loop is CASSPALAGELFF. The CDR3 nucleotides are TGTGCCAGCAGCCCCGCACTAGCCGGGGAGCTGTTTTTT.

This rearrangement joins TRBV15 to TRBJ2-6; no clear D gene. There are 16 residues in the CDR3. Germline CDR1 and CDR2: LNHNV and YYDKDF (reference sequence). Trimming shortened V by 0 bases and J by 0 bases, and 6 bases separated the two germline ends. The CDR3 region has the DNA TGTGCCACCAGCAGAGATCAAAGCTCTGGGGCCAACGTCCTGACTTTC. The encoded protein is CATSRDQSSGANVLTF.

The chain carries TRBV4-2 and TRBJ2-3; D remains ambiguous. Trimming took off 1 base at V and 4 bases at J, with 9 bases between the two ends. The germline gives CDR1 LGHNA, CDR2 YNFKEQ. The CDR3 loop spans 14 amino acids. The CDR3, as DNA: TGTGCCAGCAGCCAAGGGTCGTTCTCAGATACGCAGTATTTT. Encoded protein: CASSQGSFSDTQYF.

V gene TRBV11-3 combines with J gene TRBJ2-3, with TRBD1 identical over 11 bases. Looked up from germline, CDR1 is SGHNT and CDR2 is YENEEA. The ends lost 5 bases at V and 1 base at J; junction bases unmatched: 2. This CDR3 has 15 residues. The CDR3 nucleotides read TGTGCCAGCAGCCGGGACAGGGGGGGCACAGATACGCAGTATTTT. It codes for CASSRDRGGTDTQYF.

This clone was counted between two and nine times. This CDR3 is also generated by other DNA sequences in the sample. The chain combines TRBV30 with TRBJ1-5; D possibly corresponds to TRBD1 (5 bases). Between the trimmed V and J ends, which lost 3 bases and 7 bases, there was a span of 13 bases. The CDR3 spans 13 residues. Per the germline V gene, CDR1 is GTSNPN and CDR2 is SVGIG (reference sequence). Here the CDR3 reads CAWRGQGGQPQHF. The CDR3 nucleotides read TGTGCCTGGAGAGGCCAGGGAGGCCAGCCCCAGCATTTT.

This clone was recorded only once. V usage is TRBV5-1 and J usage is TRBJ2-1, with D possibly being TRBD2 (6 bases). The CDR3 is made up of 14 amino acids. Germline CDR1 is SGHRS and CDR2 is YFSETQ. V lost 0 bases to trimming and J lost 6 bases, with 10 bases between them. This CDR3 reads CASSLGLAVNEQFF. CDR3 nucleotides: TGCGCCAGCAGCTTGGGATTAGCGGTCAATGAGCAGTTCTTC. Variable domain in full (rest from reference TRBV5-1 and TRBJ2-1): KAGVTQTPRYLIKTRGQQVTLSCSPISGHRSVSWYQQTPGQGLQFLFEYFSETQRNKGNFPGRFSGRQFSNSRSEMNVSTLELGDSALYLCASSLGLAVNEQFFGPGTRLTVL.

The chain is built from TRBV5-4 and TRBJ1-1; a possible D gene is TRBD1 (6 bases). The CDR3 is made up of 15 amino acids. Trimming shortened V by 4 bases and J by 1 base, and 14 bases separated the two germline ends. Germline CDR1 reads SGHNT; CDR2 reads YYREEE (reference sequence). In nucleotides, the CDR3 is TGTGCCAGCAGCGGCCGGGACATCGGGAACACTGAAGCTTTCTTT. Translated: CASSGRDIGNTEAFF.

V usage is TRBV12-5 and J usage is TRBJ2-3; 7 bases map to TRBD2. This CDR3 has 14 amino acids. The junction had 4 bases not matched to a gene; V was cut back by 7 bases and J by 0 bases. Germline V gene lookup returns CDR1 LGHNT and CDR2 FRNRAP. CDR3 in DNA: TGTGCTAGTGCCCCCGGGGGGAGCACAGATACGCAGTATTTT. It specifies CASAPGGSTDTQYF.

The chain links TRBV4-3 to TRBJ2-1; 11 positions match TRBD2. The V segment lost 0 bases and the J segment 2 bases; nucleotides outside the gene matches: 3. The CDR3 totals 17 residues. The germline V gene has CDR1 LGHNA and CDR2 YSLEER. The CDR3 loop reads CASSQEGLAVTYNEQFF. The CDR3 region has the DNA TGCGCCAGCAGCCAAGAGGGACTAGCGGTTACCTACAATGAGCAGTTCTTC.

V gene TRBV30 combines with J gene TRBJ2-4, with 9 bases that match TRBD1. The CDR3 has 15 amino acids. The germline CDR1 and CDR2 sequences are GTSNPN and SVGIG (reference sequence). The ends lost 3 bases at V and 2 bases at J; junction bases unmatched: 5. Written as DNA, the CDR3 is TGTGCCTGGAGGGCTACAGGGGGCTCCAAAAACATTCAGTACTTC. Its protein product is CAWRATGGSKNIQYF.

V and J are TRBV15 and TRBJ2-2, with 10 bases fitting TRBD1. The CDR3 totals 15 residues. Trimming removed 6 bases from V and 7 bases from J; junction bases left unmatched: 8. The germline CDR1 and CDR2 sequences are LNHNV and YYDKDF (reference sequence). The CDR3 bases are TGTGCCACCAGGAAAGACAGGGGGCATAACGGGGAGCTGTTTTTT. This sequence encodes CATRKDRGHNGELFF.

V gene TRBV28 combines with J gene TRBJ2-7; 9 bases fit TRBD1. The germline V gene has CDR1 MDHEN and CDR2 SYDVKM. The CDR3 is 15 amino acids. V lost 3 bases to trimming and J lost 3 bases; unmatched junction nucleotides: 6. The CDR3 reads CASSFFGTGSYEQYF. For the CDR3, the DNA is TGTGCCAGCAGTTTTTTCGGGACAGGGAGCTACGAGCAGTACTTC.

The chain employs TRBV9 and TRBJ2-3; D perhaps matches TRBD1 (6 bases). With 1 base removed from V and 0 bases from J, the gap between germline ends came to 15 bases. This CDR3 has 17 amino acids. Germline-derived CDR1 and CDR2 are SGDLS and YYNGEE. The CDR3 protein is CASSVPPGAPSTDTQYF. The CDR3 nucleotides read TGTGCCAGCAGCGTACCCCCAGGGGCGCCTAGCACAGATACGCAGTATTTT.

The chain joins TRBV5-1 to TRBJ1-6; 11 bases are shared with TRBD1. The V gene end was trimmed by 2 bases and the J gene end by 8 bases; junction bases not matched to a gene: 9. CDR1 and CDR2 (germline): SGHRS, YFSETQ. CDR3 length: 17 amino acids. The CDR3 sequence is CASSLVPPGQGDSPLHF. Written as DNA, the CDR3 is TGCGCCAGCAGCTTAGTTCCCCCGGGACAGGGGGATTCACCCCTCCACTTT.

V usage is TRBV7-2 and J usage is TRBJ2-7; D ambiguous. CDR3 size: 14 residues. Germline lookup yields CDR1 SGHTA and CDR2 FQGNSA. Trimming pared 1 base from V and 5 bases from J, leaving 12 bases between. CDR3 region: CASSLGRPPNEQYF. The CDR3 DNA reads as TGTGCCAGCAGCTTAGGCAGGCCACCTAACGAGCAGTACTTC.

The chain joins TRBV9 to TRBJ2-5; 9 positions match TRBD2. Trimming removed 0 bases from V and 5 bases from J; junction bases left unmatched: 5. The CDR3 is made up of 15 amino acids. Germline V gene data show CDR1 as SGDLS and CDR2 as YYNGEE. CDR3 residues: CASSVGAGGPETQYF. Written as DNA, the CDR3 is TGTGCCAGCAGCGTAGGGGCGGGAGGGCCGGAGACCCAGTACTTC.

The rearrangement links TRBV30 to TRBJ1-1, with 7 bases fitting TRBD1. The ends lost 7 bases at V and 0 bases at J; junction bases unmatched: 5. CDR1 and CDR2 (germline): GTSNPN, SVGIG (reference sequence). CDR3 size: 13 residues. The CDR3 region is CALRQGLNTEAFF. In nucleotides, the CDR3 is TGTGCCTTAAGACAGGGTTTGAACACTGAAGCTTTCTTT.

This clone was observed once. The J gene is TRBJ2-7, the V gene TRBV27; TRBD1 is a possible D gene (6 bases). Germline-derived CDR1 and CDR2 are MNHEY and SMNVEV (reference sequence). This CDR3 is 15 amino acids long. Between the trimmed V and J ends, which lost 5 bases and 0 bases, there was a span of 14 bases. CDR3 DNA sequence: TGTGCCAGCAGTCGGACAGCTCAAAGCTCCTACGAGCAGTACTTC. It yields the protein CASSRTAQSSYEQYF.

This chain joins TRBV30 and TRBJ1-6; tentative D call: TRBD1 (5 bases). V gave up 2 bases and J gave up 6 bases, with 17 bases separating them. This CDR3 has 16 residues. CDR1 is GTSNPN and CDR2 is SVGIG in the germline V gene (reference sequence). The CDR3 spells CAWSTQGTGANSPLHF. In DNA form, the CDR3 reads TGTGCCTGGAGTACTCAAGGGACGGGTGCTAATTCACCCCTCCACTTT.

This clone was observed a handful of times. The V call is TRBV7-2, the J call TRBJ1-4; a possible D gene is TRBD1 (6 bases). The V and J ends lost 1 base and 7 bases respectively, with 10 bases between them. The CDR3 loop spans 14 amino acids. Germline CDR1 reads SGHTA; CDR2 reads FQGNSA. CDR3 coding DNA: TGTGCCAGCAGCTTAGGCAGGGGAGGTGAAAAACTGTTTTTT. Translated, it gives CASSLGRGGEKLFF.

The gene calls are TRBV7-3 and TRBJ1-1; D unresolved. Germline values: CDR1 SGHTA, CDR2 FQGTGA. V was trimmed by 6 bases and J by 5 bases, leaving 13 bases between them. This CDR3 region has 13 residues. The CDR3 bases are TGTGCCAGCAGGCTGGGGTTTGGGACTGAAGCTTTCTTT. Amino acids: CASRLGFGTEAFF.

Here the CDR3 reads CASSEFGWRQGAYEQYF. In DNA form, the CDR3 reads TGTGCCAGCAGTGAATTCGGTTGGCGTCAGGGGGCCTACGAGCAGTACTTC. The chain is built from TRBV2 and TRBJ2-5, with 7 positions matching TRBD1. The closer fit of TRBJ2-7 to the DNA end suggests the J call may be wrong. The germline V gene has CDR1 SNHLY and CDR2 FYNNEI. This CDR3 region has 17 residues.